This T cell receptor (beta chain) was profiled in a study of CD4 T cells in relation to SARS-CoV-2 and coronaviruses. The wider study: TCR beta CDR3s were sequenced after approximately ten-day antigen culture of PBMCs.

A word on this clone: Its antigen is not known.

This CDR3 has 14 residues. V lost 8 bases to trimming and J lost 8 bases, with 19 bases between them. Germline V gives CDR1 KGHSH, CDR2 LQKENI. The repertoire was sequenced with immunoSEQ multiplex PCR; TCRdb's copy has only in-frame clones and lacks some. Here the sample spans around 20,000 clones, about 69% being singletons. The unexposed donors gave CD4+ T cells in 2011-2018, prior to COVID-19. Isolation of CD4+ T cells took place after less than twelve days in culture. The receptor was isolated from a human donor in good health. Sequencing used CD4+ T cells from PBMCs, cultured in vitro. The chain is built from TRBV18 and TRBJ2-1, with D tentatively TRBD1 or TRBD2 (5 bases each). The CDR3 loop is CASTMGVVVDEQFF. The CDR3 bases are TGTGCCAGCACCATGGGGGTAGTAGTCGATGAGCAGTTCTTC.